The rows below give T cell receptor beta chains drawn from one sample of a study of neurological immune-mediated disorders. TCRdb re-called the 5' RACE reads through MiXCR, storing one row per CDR3 protein. The sample shows 50,000 to 60,000 distinct CDR3 sequences, 3% to 4% of them seen only once. Sequencing was done on a sample of CD4+ T cells from blood. These receptors came from a woman in her 40s with multiple sclerosis. Both conserved end residues are part of each CDR3. A D gene is named only where the DNA matches it firmly.

V,D,J,CDR3
TRBV10-3,-,TRBJ1-1,CAISADGGEGAFF
TRBV5-1,TRBD2,TRBJ2-4,CASSPGGATNIQYF
TRBV20-1,-,TRBJ2-7,CSARDYFGGNEQYF
TRBV20-1,TRBD1,TRBJ2-3,CSAKAGQGADTQYF
TRBV11-2,TRBD1,TRBJ2-1,CASSPPGQGFGNEQFF
TRBV10-3,TRBD1,TRBJ2-5,CAISPGQGSVETQYF
TRBV5-1,TRBD2,TRBJ2-2,CASSLGAGGLVGELFF
TRBV5-1,-,TRBJ1-5,CASSLVGGPDQPQHF
TRBV7-9,-,TRBJ2-3,CASSSGGSDTQYF
TRBV7-2,-,TRBJ2-1,CASSLDSHYNEQFF
TRBV5-1,-,TRBJ1-1,CASSPGRPNTEAFF
TRBV24-1,TRBD2,TRBJ2-1,CATSEGGKSNEQFF
TRBV5-1,TRBD1,TRBJ2-7,CASSLEGGGRSYEQYF
TRBV7-9,-,TRBJ1-1,CASSSLPGVLTEAFF
TRBV4-2,-,TRBJ1-6,CASSQSFSYNSPLHF
TRBV3-1,TRBD1,TRBJ1-2,CASRGTGGSYGYTF
TRBV20-1,-,TRBJ1-2,CSARAIDSSSYGYTF
TRBV5-1,TRBD2,TRBJ2-1,CASSPLAGAYNEQFF
TRBV5-4,-,TRBJ2-7,CASSLDGREQYF